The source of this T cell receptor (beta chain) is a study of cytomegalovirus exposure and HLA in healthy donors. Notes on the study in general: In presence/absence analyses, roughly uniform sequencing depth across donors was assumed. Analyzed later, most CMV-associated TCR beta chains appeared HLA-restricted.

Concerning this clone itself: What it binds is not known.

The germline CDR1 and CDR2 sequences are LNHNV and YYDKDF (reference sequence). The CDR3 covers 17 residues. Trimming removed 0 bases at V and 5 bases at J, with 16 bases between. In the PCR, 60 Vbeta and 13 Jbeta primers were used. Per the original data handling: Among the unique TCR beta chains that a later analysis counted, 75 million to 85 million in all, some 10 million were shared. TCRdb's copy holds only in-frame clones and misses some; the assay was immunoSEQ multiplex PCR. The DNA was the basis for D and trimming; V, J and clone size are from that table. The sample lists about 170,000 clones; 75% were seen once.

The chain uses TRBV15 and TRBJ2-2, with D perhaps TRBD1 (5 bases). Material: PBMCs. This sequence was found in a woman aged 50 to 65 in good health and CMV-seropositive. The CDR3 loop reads CATSRDLVDRLTGELFF. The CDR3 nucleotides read TGTGCCACCAGCAGAGATCTGGTAGACAGATTGACCGGGGAGCTGTTTTTT.